These 9 T cell receptor beta chains share one sample of origin, sequenced in a study of blood T cell repertoires in COVID-19 (dated by TCRdb to 2020 to 2022). Library preparation used the immunoSEQ multiplex PCR assay. TCRdb took over this immuneACCESS table, retaining in-frame rearrangements with V and J assigned. Such tables are incomplete; in checked studies, under half of the missing clones stem from an unresolved V gene, and the remainder is unexplained. The sample has hundreds of thousands of clones on record, around 90% of them singletons. Of the sample, 1% to 1.5% is held by the ten largest clones. Sequencing was performed on peripheral blood. These receptors were collected from a man aged 65 to 85 with acute or convalescent COVID-19.

The chain joins TRBV28 to TRBJ1-5; D perhaps matches TRBD1 (6 bases). The V gene lost 6 bases and the J gene lost 2 bases, with 20 bases spanning the gap. The CDR3 has 17 amino acids. The germline V gene encodes CDR1 MDHEN and CDR2 SYDVKM. The CDR3 region has the DNA TGTGCCAGCAGGTCACTACAGGGTTTGGGCGGCAATCAGCCCCAGCATTTT. The encoded protein is CASRSLQGLGGNQPQHF. Together with reference TRBV28 and TRBJ1-5, the CDR3 gives the full variable domain: DVKVTQSSRYLVKRTGEKVFLECVQDMDHENMFWYRQDPGLGLRLIYFSYDVKMKEKGDIPEGYSVSREKKERFSLILESASTNQTSMYLCASRSLQGLGGNQPQHFGDGTRLSIL.

The V and J genes are TRBV5-6 and TRBJ1-1; maybe TRBD1 (5 bases). CDR1 is SGHDT and CDR2 is YYEEEE in the germline V gene. The CDR3 is 15 residues long. The germline V and J ends were trimmed by 3 bases and 2 bases, with 14 bases remaining between them. CDR3 loop: CASSSRRQFNTEAFF. CDR3 DNA: TGTGCCAGCAGCTCTCGCCGACAGTTTAACACTGAAGCTTTCTTT. Full variable domain (outside the CDR3, taken from reference TRBV5-6 and TRBJ1-1): DAGVTQSPTHLIKTRGQQVTLRCSPKSGHDTVSWYQQALGQGPQFIFQYYEEEERQRGNFPDRFSGHQFPNYSSELNVNALLLGDSALYLCASSSRRQFNTEAFFGQGTRLTVV.

This rearrangement joins TRBV4-1 to TRBJ1-6; D unclear. The CDR3 is 13 amino acids. CDR1 and CDR2 from the germline V gene are MGHRA and YSYEKL. Trimming shortened V by 0 bases and J by 9 bases, and 6 bases separated the two germline ends. The CDR3 loop is CASSQDGGSPLHF. The CDR3 DNA sequence: TGCGCCAGCAGCCAAGATGGAGGTTCACCCCTCCACTTT.

The rearrangement uses TRBV19 and TRBJ2-1; D is perhaps TRBD1 (5 bases). There are 13 residues in the CDR3. V lost 7 bases and J lost 1, with 8 bases in between. Germline V gene sequence: CDR1 LNHDA, CDR2 SQIVND (reference sequence). The CDR3 protein is CASKAGSYNEQFF. For the CDR3, the DNA is TGTGCCAGTAAGGCAGGGTCCTACAATGAGCAGTTCTTC.

This chain joins TRBV2 and TRBJ2-2, with 7 bases that match TRBD1. CDR3 length: 16 residues. Per germline, CDR1 SNHLY and CDR2 FYNNEI. With V trimmed by 5 bases and J by 0 bases, 6 bases remained unmatched. The CDR3 DNA sequence: TGTGCCAGCAGTCTATCCGGGACAGCGAACACCGGGGAGCTGTTTTTT. It codes for CASSLSGTANTGELFF.

This chain connects TRBV4-2 to TRBJ1-1, with D hard to call. In germline, CDR1 is LGHNA, CDR2 YNFKEQ. The ends were cut back, 0 bases at V and 5 bases at J, with 10 bases in the middle. This CDR3 has 14 amino acids. CDR3 sequence reads: CASSQEAWRTEAFF. The CDR3 DNA reads TGTGCCAGCAGCCAAGAAGCGTGGAGAACTGAAGCTTTCTTT.

This rearrangement joins TRBV19 to TRBJ1-5; D is possibly TRBD1 (6 bases). With 8 bases removed from V and 6 bases from J, the gap between germline ends came to 14 bases. CDR3 length: 13 amino acids. Germline V CDR1 and CDR2: LNHDA, SQIVND (reference sequence). The CDR3 sequence: CASSGQRGQPQHF. In nucleotides, the CDR3 is TGTGCCAGTTCCGGACAGCGGGGTCAGCCCCAGCATTTT.

This clone has a single count. The gene calls are TRBV5-5 and TRBJ2-1; a possible D gene is TRBD1 (5 bases). The CDR3 contains 13 residues. Germline V gene lookup returns CDR1 SGHKS and CDR2 YYEKEE (reference sequence). The V end was cut by 0 bases, the J end by 7 bases, with 8 bases between. The CDR3 DNA sequence: TGTGCCAGCAGCTTGGGGACACCGAATGAGCAGTTCTTC. It yields the protein CASSLGTPNEQFF.

The rearrangement uses TRBV11-2 and TRBJ2-7, with a possible D match to TRBD1 (7 bases). The CDR3 extends over 16 amino acids. Trimming took 0 bases from V and 3 from J, leaving 15 bases between them. Germline CDR1 and CDR2: SGHAT and FQNNGV. The CDR3 here is CASSLERRGRFYEQYF. Here the CDR3 DNA reads TGTGCCAGCAGCTTAGAGCGCAGGGGGAGGTTCTACGAGCAGTACTTC.